This T cell receptor beta chain was observed in a study of blood T cell repertoires in COVID-19. Recruits, aged 18 to 89 years, lived in approximately 26 US areas. Participant-given clinical history determined each cohort assignment. Trimming stripped 4 bases from V and 1 base from J, with 8 bases between. From germline, CDR1 is SQVTM and CDR2 ANQGSEA. This CDR3 is 13 amino acids long. Measured with immunoSEQ multiplex PCR; TCRdb has only the in-frame clones, and not every one. The table includes about 220,000 clones, 70% to 85% detected once. This TCR was recovered from a man between 35 and 55 years old who had recovered from COVID-19. Input material: PBMCs or T cells enriched from blood (not recorded which). V and J are TRBV29-1 and TRBJ1-3; D is uncertain. This chain's CDR3 is CSVVFRSGNTIYF. As DNA, the CDR3 is TGCAGCGTTGTGTTCAGGTCTGGAAACACCATATATTTT.